The clone carrying this T cell receptor (beta chain) was detected many times. Calling hyperthyroidism stable required that no ophthalmopathy show up within 18 months of follow-up. The sample is drawn from a study of Graves' ophthalmopathy and Graves' hyperthyroidism. Investigators amplified TCR beta CDR3 regions from RNA transcripts. In the first round, RT-PCR was carried out with HTBI primers, and a multiplex PCR formed the second round. Each CDR3 protein is one row after TCRdb ran MiXCR on the multiplex PCR reads. The sample includes hundreds of thousands of distinct CDR3 sequences, under 25% of them seen just once. CDR3 length: 16 residues. Looked up from germline, CDR1 is MDHEN and CDR2 is SYDVKM. The V and J ends lost 3 bases and 0 bases, in that order; junction bases with no gene match: 6.

The genes are TRBV28 and TRBJ2-5, with 8 bases that match TRBD2. Sample: peripheral blood. This TCR came from a young woman with stable Graves' hyperthyroidism. The CDR3 loop reads CASSFFQREYQETQYF. The CDR3, as DNA: TGTGCCAGCAGTTTTTTCCAGCGGGAGTACCAAGAGACCCAGTACTTC.